Below are 16 T cell receptor beta chains sequenced from a single sample in a study of T cells expressing NK-cell markers. TCRdb reanalyzed the 5' RACE reads, giving one entry per CDR3 protein sequence and no DNA. Across 200,000 to 300,000 distinct CDR3 sequences, the top ten clones capture 3.5% to 5% of the sample. Sequences were obtained from blood T cells: a sorted CD56 or NKG2C T cell subset, CD4+ or CD8+ T cells, or bulk PBMC T cells (not recorded which). These receptors originate from a woman between 18 and 70 years old in good health.

V gene TRBV12-3 or TRBV12-4 combines with J gene TRBJ1-1; TCRdb returns TRBD1, unconfirmable since there is no DNA. The CDR3 runs 14 residues. Here the CDR3 reads CASRQGQGNAEAFF.

This rearrangement joins TRBV29-1 to TRBJ1-2; TCRdb's assignment of TRBD1 cannot be checked, as there is no DNA. This CDR3 is 14 amino acids long. Germline CDR1 SQVTM, CDR2 ANQGSEA. This CDR3 is CSVEGGTGNYGYTF.

V usage is TRBV20-1 and J usage is TRBJ2-7; the D call from TCRdb, TRBD2, cannot be confirmed without DNA. The CDR3 has 14 residues. In germline, CDR1 is DFQATT, CDR2 SNEGSKA (reference sequence). This CDR3 reads CSASLAGGPREQYF.

The chain joins TRBV18 to TRBJ1-1. Germline CDR1 KGHSH, CDR2 LQKENI. This CDR3 contains 13 residues. Here the CDR3 reads CASSPNLDTEAFF.

The chain couples TRBV20-1 to TRBJ2-2; the TRBD2 assignment by TCRdb is unverifiable without DNA. The CDR3 spans 15 residues. Germline V lookup: CDR1 DFQATT, CDR2 SNEGSKA (reference sequence). The CDR3 protein is CSARVWTSRTGELFF.

This chain uses TRBV9 with TRBJ1-3; TCRdb indicates TRBD1, and absent DNA this call remains unverified. CDR3 length equals 18 residues. Germline V lookup: CDR1 SGDLS, CDR2 YYNGEE. The CDR3 sequence is CASSEGRRNVSSGNTIYF.

The J gene is TRBJ2-3, the V gene TRBV12-3 or TRBV12-4; checking the TCRdb D call of TRBD1 is not possible without DNA. This CDR3 comprises 15 residues. The CDR3 reads CASSPYRGRTDTQYF.

This rearrangement joins TRBV10-1 to TRBJ2-2; TCRdb's D call, TRBD2, is unchecked because there is no DNA. The CDR3 has 16 residues. Germline CDR1 is WNHNN and CDR2 is SYGVQD (reference sequence). The CDR3 sequence: CASGTSDTSNTGELFF.

J is TRBJ2-3 and V is TRBV5-5. The germline V gene encodes CDR1 SGHKS and CDR2 YYEKEE (reference sequence). The CDR3 is made up of 13 amino acids. CDR3 sequence: CASSSASPDTQYF.

The chain carries TRBV4-3 and TRBJ2-3; TCRdb calls TRBD2, which cannot be checked without DNA. Germline values: CDR1 LGHNA, CDR2 YSLEER. CDR3 length: 15 residues. CDR3 in amino acids: CASSSQAGGSDTQYF.

This sequence joins TRBV4-3 and TRBJ1-2; TCRdb's D call, TRBD1, is unchecked because there is no DNA. The germline V gene has CDR1 LGHNA and CDR2 YSLEER. The CDR3 is made up of 17 amino acids. The CDR3: CASSQSTGTGDNYGYTF.

V gene TRBV5-1 combines with J gene TRBJ1-2. This CDR3 contains 14 residues. Germline assignment: CDR1 SGHRS and CDR2 YFSETQ. The CDR3 sequence is CASSWDSRGGGYTF. Combining the CDR3 with reference TRBV5-1 and TRBJ1-2 gives the whole variable domain KAGVTQTPRYLIKTRGQQVTLSCSPISGHRSVSWYQQTPGQGLQFLFEYFSETQRNKGNFPGRFSGRQFSNSRSEMNVSTLELGDSALYLCASSWDSRGGGYTFGSGTRLTVV.

The V gene is TRBV19, the J gene TRBJ2-1. Per germline, CDR1 LNHDA and CDR2 SQIVND (reference sequence). The CDR3 loop spans 14 amino acids. CDR3 loop: CASSIDPQYNEQFF.

The gene calls are TRBV5-1 and TRBJ1-3; no DNA is available, so the TRBD1 call from TCRdb remains unchecked. The CDR3 spans 18 residues. In germline, CDR1 is SGHRS, CDR2 YFSETQ. CDR3 loop: CASSLASQGGVVGNTIYF. The entire variable domain, with the rest obtained from reference TRBV5-1 and TRBJ1-3, is as follows: KAGVTQTPRYLIKTRGQQVTLSCSPISGHRSVSWYQQTPGQGLQFLFEYFSETQRNKGNFPGRFSGRQFSNSRSEMNVSTLELGDSALYLCASSLASQGGVVGNTIYFGEGSWLTVV.

The V call is TRBV6-1, the J call TRBJ2-7. The CDR3 length is 14 residues. CDR1 and CDR2 from the germline V gene are MNHNS and SASEGT. The CDR3 sequence: CASSEPRSPYEQYF.

The V and J genes are TRBV5-4 and TRBJ1-1. Germline V CDR1 and CDR2: SGHNT, YYREEE (reference sequence). This CDR3 is 14 amino acids long. The CDR3 sequence is CASSLGPLNTEAFF. Based on the CDR3 plus reference TRBV5-4 and TRBJ1-1, the full variable domain is ETGVTQSPTHLIKTRGQQVTLRCSSQSGHNTVSWYQQALGQGPQFIFQYYREEENGRGNFPPRFSGLQFPNYSSELNVNALELDDSALYLCASSLGPLNTEAFFGQGTRLTVV.